This is a list of T cell receptor beta chains from one sample in a study of patients and donors after allogeneic stem cell transplantation. TCRdb itself ran the RT-PCR reads through MiXCR, one entry per CDR3 protein. The sample consists of roughly 880,000 distinct CDR3 sequences, 18% of them appearing once. The sequencing sample was made of blood, either unsorted or a sorted T cell fraction (not recorded which). The source is a human donor who was either an allogeneic HSCT recipient or a stem cell or donor lymphocyte infusion donor (not recorded which). It is not recorded whose cells these are; they may come from a transplant donor. CDR3s include the opening cysteine and the closing phenylalanine or tryptophan. Fields, in order: D gene, CDR3 length, V gene, clone size, J gene, CDR3 DNA, CDR3 protein. The D gene is left open where the match is weak. Clone size is stated in some rows and not others, as once, few, many or a class when expanded.

.,11,TRBV2,.,TRBJ2-6,TGTGCCAGCGGCTCAGCCAACGTCCTGACTTTC,CASGSANVLTF
TRBD1,17,TRBV2,few,TRBJ2-7,TGTGCCAGCAGTGAAGCGGGACAGGGACCCATCCGGTCGGAGCAGTACTTC,CASSEAGQGPIRSEQYF
TRBD1,12,TRBV29-1,few,TRBJ1-1,TGCAGTGCGGACAGGGAAGCCACTGAAGCTTTCTTT,CSADREATEAFF
.,13,TRBV2,once,TRBJ2-5,TGTGCCAGCAGGCAGGGGACACAAGAGACCCAGTACTTC,CASRQGTQETQYF
.,15,TRBV11-3,.,TRBJ1-1,TGTGCCAGCAGCTTTGAGGGTCGGGGAAACACTGAAGCTTTCTTT,CASSFEGRGNTEAFF
.,15,TRBV7-2,few,TRBJ2-1,TGTGCCAGCAGCTTAGCGCGCGTGGGGGGTTCCGAGCAGTTCTTC,CASSLARVGGSEQFF
TRBD1,14,TRBV18,many,TRBJ2-7,TGTGCCAGCAGCCCCGGGACAGGTACCTACGAGCAGTACTTC,CASSPGTGTYEQYF
.,14,TRBV5-4,.,TRBJ2-7,TGTGCCAGCGGGAGCCGGGACCCTCCCTACGAGCAGTACTTC,CASGSRDPPYEQYF
TRBD2,17,TRBV9,.,TRBJ2-1,TGTGCCAGCAGCACACCCGGACTAGCGGAGAGGGAGGGTGAGCAGTTCTTC,CASSTPGLAEREGEQFF
TRBD1,13,TRBV7-3,few,TRBJ1-4,TGTGCCAGCAGCTTCCAGAAGACAGGGCGACTGTTTTTT,CASSFQKTGRLFF
.,15,TRBV20-1,.,TRBJ1-1,TGCAGTGCCATCGACCCCTCGGGCGGAGGAGGTGAAGCTTTCTTT,CSAIDPSGGGGEAFF
.,15,TRBV2,.,TRBJ1-5,TGTGCCAGCAGTCCCAGACATAGTAGCAATCAGCCCCAGCATTTT,CASSPRHSSNQPQHF
.,17,TRBV5-4,.,TRBJ1-1,TGTGCCAGCAGCTTGGTGCGACATGAAATCATGAACACTGAAGCTTTCTTT,CASSLVRHEIMNTEAFF
.,16,TRBV5-1,.,TRBJ2-2,TGCGCCAGCTCCCGACTGGCGGGTGAGAACACCGGGGAGCTGTTTTTT,CASSRLAGENTGELFF
.,14,TRBV20-1,.,TRBJ2-7,TGCAGTGCTAGAGTGAGCGGCCAAACCTACGAGCAGTACTTC,CSARVSGQTYEQYF
TRBD1,15,TRBV5-1,.,TRBJ1-1,TGCGCCAGCAGCTCCCCGACAGGGAGAGGGACTGAAGCTTTCTTT,CASSSPTGRGTEAFF
.,14,TRBV10-3,many,TRBJ1-1,TGTGCCATCACTCGGTCGGGGGGGAACACTGAAGCTTTCTTT,CAITRSGGNTEAFF
.,12,TRBV29-1,few,TRBJ2-1,TGCAGCGTTGGGTTAGATTACAATGAGCAGTTCTTC,CSVGLDYNEQFF
TRBD1,15,TRBV5-1,few,TRBJ2-2,TGCGCCAGCAGCTTTTGGGACAGGGTGCCCGGGGAGCTGTTTTTT,CASSFWDRVPGELFF
.,14,TRBV5-1,few,TRBJ2-1,TGCGCCAGCAGCTTGGAGGTGGCCCAGAGAGAGCAGTTCTTC,CASSLEVAQREQFF